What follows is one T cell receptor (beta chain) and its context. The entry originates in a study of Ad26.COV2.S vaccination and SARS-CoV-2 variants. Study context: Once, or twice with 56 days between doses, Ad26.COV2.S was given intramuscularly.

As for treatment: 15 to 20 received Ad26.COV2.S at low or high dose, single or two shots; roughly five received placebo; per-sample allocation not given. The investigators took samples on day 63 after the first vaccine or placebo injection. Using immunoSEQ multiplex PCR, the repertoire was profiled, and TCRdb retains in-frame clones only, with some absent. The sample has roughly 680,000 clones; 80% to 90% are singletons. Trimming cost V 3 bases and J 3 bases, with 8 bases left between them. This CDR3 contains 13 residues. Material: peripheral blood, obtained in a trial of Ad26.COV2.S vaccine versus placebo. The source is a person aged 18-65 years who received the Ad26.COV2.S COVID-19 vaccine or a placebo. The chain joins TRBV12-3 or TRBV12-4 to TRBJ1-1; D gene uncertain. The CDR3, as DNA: TGTGCCAGCAGTTTTAGGGAGGACACTGAAGCTTTCTTT. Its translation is CASSFREDTEAFF.